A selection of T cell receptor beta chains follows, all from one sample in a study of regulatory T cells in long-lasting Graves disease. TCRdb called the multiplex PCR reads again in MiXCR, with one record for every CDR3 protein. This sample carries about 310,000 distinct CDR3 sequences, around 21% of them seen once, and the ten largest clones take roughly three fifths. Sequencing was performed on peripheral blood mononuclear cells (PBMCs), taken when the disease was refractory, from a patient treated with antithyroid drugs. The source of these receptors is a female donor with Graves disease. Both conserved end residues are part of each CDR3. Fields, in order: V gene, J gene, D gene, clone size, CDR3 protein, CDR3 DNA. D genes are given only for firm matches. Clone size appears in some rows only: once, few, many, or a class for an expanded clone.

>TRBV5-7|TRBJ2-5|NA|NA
CASRGSNQETQYF
TGTGCCAGCAGGGGGTCGAACCAAGAGACCCAGTACTTC
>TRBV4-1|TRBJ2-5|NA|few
CASSQGGKTNTLSVETQYF
TGCGCCAGCAGCCAAGGAGGGAAGACAAACACGCTTTCGGTTGAGACCCAGTACTTC
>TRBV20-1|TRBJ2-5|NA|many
CGRGAGKGETQYF
TGCGGGAGAGGGGCGGGAAAGGGTGAGACCCAGTACTTC
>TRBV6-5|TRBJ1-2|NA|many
CASSYRDRPSGYTF
TGTGCCAGCAGTTACCGAGACAGGCCTAGCGGCTACACCTTC
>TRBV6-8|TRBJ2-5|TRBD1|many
CASSYSDRGQETQYF
TGTGCCAGCAGTTACTCGGACAGGGGACAAGAGACCCAGTACTTC
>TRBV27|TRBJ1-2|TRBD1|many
CASSSRDRGMGGYTF
TGTGCCAGCAGTTCCCGGGACAGGGGAATGGGGGGCTACACCTTC
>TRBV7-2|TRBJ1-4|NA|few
CASSLAGGAGEKLFF
TGTGCCAGCAGCTTAGCCGGGGGGGCTGGGGAAAAACTGTTTTTT
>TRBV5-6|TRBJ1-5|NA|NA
CASSTDGDNQPQHF
TGTGCCAGCAGCACTGACGGAGACAATCAGCCCCAGCATTTT
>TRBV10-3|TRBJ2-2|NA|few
CAISVREANTGELFF
TGTGCCATCAGTGTACGGGAAGCGAACACCGGGGAGCTGTTTTTT
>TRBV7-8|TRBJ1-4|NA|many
CASSFDLGQPNEKLFF
TGTGCCAGCAGCTTCGATTTGGGCCAGCCCAATGAAAAACTGTTTTTT
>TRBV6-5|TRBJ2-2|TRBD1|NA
CASSYSGQADTGELFF
TGTGCCAGCAGTTACTCCGGACAGGCCGACACCGGGGAGCTGTTTTTT
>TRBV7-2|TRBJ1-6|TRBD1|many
CASSLESGGYNSPLHF
TGTGCCAGCAGCTTAGAGTCAGGGGGCTATAATTCACCCCTCCACTTT
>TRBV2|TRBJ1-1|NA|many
CASSATSGLNTEAFF
TGTGCCAGCAGTGCCACGTCCGGGTTGAACACTGAAGCTTTCTTT
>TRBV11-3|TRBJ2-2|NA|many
CASSLVGFTGELFF
TGTGCCAGCAGCTTAGTCGGGTTCACCGGGGAGCTGTTTTTT
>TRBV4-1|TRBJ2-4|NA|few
CASSQEDLAKNIQYF
TGCGCCAGCAGCCAAGAAGACTTAGCCAAAAACATTCAGTACTTC
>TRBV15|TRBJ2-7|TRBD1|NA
CATSRDLGQSYEQYF
TGTGCCACCAGCAGAGATCTGGGACAGTCCTACGAGCAGTACTTC
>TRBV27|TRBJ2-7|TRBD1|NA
CASRRQGLSYEQYF
TGTGCCAGCAGAAGACAGGGGTTGAGCTACGAGCAGTACTTC
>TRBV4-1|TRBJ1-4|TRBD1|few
CASSRSGQVEKLFF
TGCGCCAGCAGCCGGTCCGGACAGGTCGAAAAACTGTTTTTT
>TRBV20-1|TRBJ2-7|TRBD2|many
CSAISGRGAYEQYF
TGCAGTGCTATTAGCGGGAGAGGTGCCTACGAGCAGTACTTC